A single sample is the source of the 23 T cell receptor beta chains below, sequenced in a study of T cells after yellow fever vaccination. Each CDR3 protein gets one entry after TCRdb re-called the 5' RACE reads with MiXCR. The sample yields roughly 100,000 distinct CDR3 sequences, 7.5% to 10% seen once. Here the sequenced sample was CD8+ T cells not binding an NS4B(214-222) dextramer, sorted from PBMCs, taken roughly 14 days after the first yellow fever vaccination. The origin of the receptors is a man aged 18 to 35 who received the YFV17D yellow fever vaccine.

This clonotype appeared a few times. This sequence joins TRBV12-3 or TRBV12-4 and TRBJ2-3, with 7 nucleotides matching TRBD1. The ends lost 0 bases at V and 4 bases at J; junction bases unmatched: 4. This CDR3 region has 15 residues. In DNA form, the CDR3 reads TGTGCCAGCAGTTTAGCCGAGGGGGCGGCAGATACGCAGTATTTT. This codes for CASSLAEGAADTQYF.

This clonotype was seen a handful of times. The V gene is TRBV7-6, the J gene TRBJ2-7; D is unresolved. Germline CDR1 and CDR2: SGHVS and FNYEAQ. There are 14 residues in the CDR3. The germline V and J ends were trimmed by 4 bases and 1 base, with 11 bases remaining between them. The CDR3 loop reads CASSSTPLSYEQYV. The CDR3 DNA sequence: TGTGCCAGCAGCTCGACACCTCTGTCCTACGAGCAGTACGTC.

This CDR3 reads CASSHRTGRNTIYF. The DNA of the CDR3 is TGCGCCAGCAGCCACAGGACGGGCCGAAACACCATATATTTT. The genes are TRBV4-1 and TRBJ1-3; D call uncertain. This CDR3 is built from 14 residues. V lost 3 bases and J lost 5, with 11 bases in between. Germline CDR1 and CDR2: MGHRA and YSYEKL.

This clonotype was observed a handful of times. The gene calls are TRBV4-1 and TRBJ1-1; possibly TRBD1 for D (5 bases). CDR1 and CDR2 (germline): MGHRA, YSYEKL. V lost 2 bases and J 3 bases, leaving 13 bases between the germline ends. The CDR3 has 15 residues. DNA for the CDR3: TGCGCCAGCAGCCAAATTGGGGCTCGGGACACTGAAGCTTTCTTT. Residues: CASSQIGARDTEAFF.

The table lists this clonotype with many counts. The rearrangement links TRBV27 to TRBJ2-1, with TRBD1 matching 7 bases. V lost 1 base, J lost 7 bases, and 13 bases stayed unmatched. Germline V gives CDR1 MNHEY, CDR2 SMNVEV (reference sequence). There are 17 residues in the CDR3. CDR3 DNA sequence: TGTGCCAGCAGTTTATTAGACAGGGCCGGCCTAAGGAATGAGCAGTTCTTC. It specifies CASSLLDRAGLRNEQFF.

This clonotype occurred a few times. The chain recombines TRBV29-1 with TRBJ2-7; D is unresolved. Germline CDR1 reads SQVTM; CDR2 reads ANQGSEA. The CDR3 extends over 13 amino acids. Trimming removed 6 bases from V and 2 bases from J, with 14 bases in between. The CDR3 DNA follows: TGCAGCGTGGCTTATAGAACCGCCTACGAGCAGTACTTC. Amino acids: CSVAYRTAYEQYF.

This clonotype came up a few times. This CDR3 reads CASSLGAPGGTEAFF. The CDR3 DNA sequence: TGTGCCAGCAGCTTGGGGGCGCCCGGTGGTACTGAAGCTTTCTTT. This rearrangement joins TRBV5-5 to TRBJ1-1; D is undetermined. The V gene's germline CDR1 is SGHKS and CDR2 YYEKEE (reference sequence). The germline V and J ends were trimmed by 0 bases and 5 bases, with 14 bases remaining between them. The CDR3 has 15 amino acids. Complete variable domain (other parts from reference TRBV5-5 and TRBJ1-1): DAGVTQSPTHLIKTRGQQVTLRCSPISGHKSVSWYQQVLGQGPQFIFQYYEKEERGRGNFPDRFSARQFPNYSSELNVNALLLGDSALYLCASSLGAPGGTEAFFGQGTRLTVV.

This clonotype was seen only a few times. The chain uses TRBV4-1 and TRBJ1-5; no clear D gene. Germline values: CDR1 MGHRA, CDR2 YSYEKL. The CDR3 is 16 residues long. V was trimmed by 3 bases and J by 7 bases, leaving 19 bases between them. This CDR3 reads CASSHSSSGVRQPQHF. CDR3 coding DNA: TGCGCCAGCAGCCATTCGTCTTCTGGGGTTCGACAGCCCCAGCATTTT.

This clonotype has more than one count but fewer than ten. V and J are TRBV29-1 and TRBJ1-1; D perhaps matches TRBD1 (6 bases). In germline, CDR1 is SQVTM, CDR2 ANQGSEA. V lost 6 bases and J 2 bases, leaving 13 bases between the germline ends. The CDR3 loop spans 13 amino acids. CDR3 DNA: TGCAGCGTAGACACGGGGGCAAACACTGAAGCTTTCTTT. It specifies CSVDTGANTEAFF.

The V gene is TRBV12-3 or TRBV12-4, the J gene TRBJ1-1; the match to TRBD1 covers 8 bases. CDR3 size: 14 residues. V lost 6 bases to trimming and J lost 5 bases; unmatched junction nucleotides: 8. The CDR3 region is CASRQDRVATEAFF. Here the CDR3 DNA reads TGTGCCAGCAGGCAGGACAGGGTTGCAACTGAAGCTTTCTTT.

This clonotype was seen more than once but under ten times. The V gene is TRBV6-1, the J gene TRBJ1-1; 7 bases match TRBD1. This CDR3 spans 14 amino acids. Germline trimming cut 6 bases from V and 1 base from J; bases unmatched to any gene: 5. Germline CDR1 and CDR2: MNHNS and SASEGT. The CDR3 region has the DNA TGTGCCAGCAGGTCTACAGGGGCGAACACTGAAGCTTTCTTT. As protein: CASRSTGANTEAFF.

A word on this clonotype: A read error may produce the germline difference seen at one junction end. The CDR3 DNA sequence: TGTGCCAGCAGTTTTGGGGGTAATTACGCCTTC. This codes for CASSFGGNYAF. The V and J genes are TRBV7-9 and TRBJ1-2, with D tentatively TRBD1 (5 bases). Germline lookup yields CDR1 SEHNR and CDR2 FQNEAQ (reference sequence). This CDR3 contains 11 residues.

The chain is built from TRBV4-3 and TRBJ2-7; no clear D gene. CDR1 is LGHNA, CDR2 YSLEER, per germline. Trimming shortened V by 0 bases and J by 2 bases, and 23 bases separated the two germline ends. The CDR3 is made up of 19 amino acids. CDR3 protein: CASSQDLWAYTPGAYEQYF. The DNA of the CDR3 is TGCGCCAGCAGCCAAGATCTTTGGGCCTACACCCCGGGCGCCTACGAGCAGTACTTC.

In this sample, this clonotype turned up a few times. V gene TRBV4-1 combines with J gene TRBJ2-6; no definite D call. This CDR3 is built from 15 residues. CDR1 is MGHRA, CDR2 YSYEKL, per germline. V lost 1 base, J lost 4 bases, and 8 bases lay in between. The CDR3 DNA reads as TGCGCCAGCAGCCAAGGTATAGGGGGGGCCAACGTCCTGACTTTC. Amino acids: CASSQGIGGANVLTF.

V usage is TRBV7-3 and J usage is TRBJ2-5; D call uncertain. Germline-derived CDR1 and CDR2 are SGHTA and FQGTGA. This CDR3 region has 16 residues. V was pared by 4 bases and J by 1 base, with 16 bases between. The CDR3 reads CASSSGAQVFQETQYF. CDR3 nucleotides: TGTGCCAGCAGCTCCGGCGCGCAGGTCTTCCAAGAGACCCAGTACTTC.

This clonotype occurred a few times. The V and J genes are TRBV7-6 and TRBJ2-1, with 10 bases lining up with TRBD1. V lost 5 bases, J lost 9 bases, and 7 bases stayed unmatched. Germline-derived CDR1 and CDR2 are SGHVS and FNYEAQ. This CDR3 spans 14 amino acids. The CDR3 DNA reads TGTGCCAGCAGCGCGGGACAGGGGTTTAGTGAGCAGTTCTTC. As protein: CASSAGQGFSEQFF.

About this clonotype itself: It may be a read error: a sequence one base away is much more abundant. The chain combines TRBV3-1 with TRBJ2-1; maybe TRBD2 (6 bases). Between the trimmed V and J ends, which lost 4 bases and 4 bases, there was a span of 14 bases. The CDR3 contains 15 residues. The germline gives CDR1 LGHDT, CDR2 YNNKEL (reference sequence). CDR3 sequence reads: CASSRRPGRYNEQFF. In DNA form, the CDR3 reads TGTGCCAGCAGCCGCAGACCAGGGAGGTACAATGAGCAGTTCTTC.

This clonotype has a single count. The J gene is TRBJ2-7, the V gene TRBV27; D is perhaps TRBD2 (5 bases). V lost 3 bases and J lost 2, with 14 bases in between. This CDR3 comprises 15 residues. The V gene's germline CDR1 is MNHEY and CDR2 SMNVEV (reference sequence). CDR3 sequence (DNA): TGTGCCAGCAGTTTCATGGGGAGCCAAACCTACGAGCAGTACTTC. Translating gives CASSFMGSQTYEQYF.

Notes on this clonotype: A much larger clone lies a single base off, so this may be a read error. The genes are TRBV7-6 and TRBJ2-7; 8 bases match TRBD2. Germline-derived CDR1 and CDR2 are SGHVS and FNYEAQ. The CDR3 has 15 residues. With V trimmed by 2 bases and J by 4 bases, 7 bases remained unmatched. As DNA, the CDR3 is TGTGCCAGCAGCTTATCCGGCGGGGGGCGGTACGAGCAGTACTTC. Translating it yields CASSLSGGGRYEQYF.

The V and J genes are TRBV29-1 and TRBJ1-2, with 8 positions matching TRBD1. CDR3 length equals 13 residues. From germline, CDR1 is SQVTM and CDR2 ANQGSEA. With V trimmed by 4 bases and J by 8 bases, 9 bases remained unmatched. The CDR3 region is CSVVARGRRGYTF. In nucleotides, the CDR3 is TGCAGCGTTGTGGCCAGGGGGCGGAGGGGCTACACCTTC.

This clonotype has just a few counts. V usage is TRBV19 and J usage is TRBJ2-3; TRBD2 matches at 8 bases. Germline CDR1 is LNHDA and CDR2 is SQIVND (reference sequence). There are 13 residues in the CDR3. V shed 5 bases, J shed 4 bases, and the junction held 2 bases outside the gene matches. CDR3 sequence reads: CASSRGGPDTQYF. The CDR3 DNA sequence: TGTGCCAGTAGTCGGGGGGGCCCAGATACGCAGTATTTT. The variable domain in full, completed from reference TRBV19 and TRBJ2-3, reads DGGITQSPKYLFRKEGQNVTLSCEQNLNHDAMYWYRQDPGQGLRLIYYSQIVNDFQKGDIAEGYSVSREKKESFPLTVTSAQKNPTAFYLCASSRGGPDTQYFGPGTRLTVL.

This clonotype came up a few times. This rearrangement joins TRBV15 to TRBJ1-5; unclear D gene. This CDR3 has 13 amino acids. Germline V gene lookup returns CDR1 LNHNV and CDR2 YYDKDF (reference sequence). Trimming removed 7 bases from V and 4 bases from J, with 11 bases in between. The CDR3 is CATTTGINQPQHF. The CDR3 DNA reads TGTGCCACCACCACGGGGATTAATCAGCCCCAGCATTTT.

This clonotype came up many times. The chain uses TRBV12-3 or TRBV12-4 and TRBJ2-1; tentative D call: TRBD1 (5 bases). Trimming pared 4 bases from V and 6 bases from J, leaving 7 bases between. This CDR3 contains 12 residues. The CDR3 here is CASSWGGNEQFF. The CDR3 DNA reads TGTGCCAGCAGTTGGGGCGGCAATGAGCAGTTCTTC.